The source of this TCR beta chain is a study of PD-1 blockade in classical Hodgkin lymphoma. Whole-study results and caveats: Still unresolved is the cause of the repertoire differences, which may be disease activity or prior therapy. In newly diagnosed patients, baseline TCR diversity was reportedly below that of healthy donors.

Time point described: newly diagnosed, previously untreated cHL patient sample. It was by magnetic negative selection that CD8+ T cells were isolated from thawed PBMCs. Comparison relied on PBMCs that came from newly diagnosed, untreated classical Hodgkin lymphoma. The protocol was immunoSEQ multiplex PCR, while the TCRdb copy is restricted to in-frame clones and leaves out a portion. The sample lists fewer than 5,500 clones, 86% seen once, with under 25% in the top ten. The germline V gene has CDR1 SGHVS and CDR2 FNYEAQ. After removal of 4 bases from V and 5 bases from J, the junction contained 10 bases not matched to a gene. The CDR3 covers 15 residues. This clone was recorded only once. The antigen is unknown.

The J gene is TRBJ2-5, the V gene TRBV7-6, with TRBD1 matching over 7 bases. Sequencing was done on a sample of CD8+ T cells from blood. The receptor's source is a human donor with classical Hodgkin lymphoma. CDR3: CASSSPEGARETQYF. CDR3 coding DNA: TGTGCCAGCAGCTCGCCAGAGGGGGCTAGGGAGACCCAGTACTTC.